These 32 T cell receptor beta chains originate from one sample sequenced in a study of T cells after posttransplantation cyclophosphamide. Some clones are missing from TCRdb's copy, which holds only in-frame ones; the method was immunoSEQ multiplex PCR. The sample includes about 47,000 clones, approximately 94% of them seen just once. The specimen was PBMCs. These receptors were obtained from a woman under 40 in good health and a related stem cell transplant donor.

The chain has TRBV30 and TRBJ2-7; 9 nucleotides align to TRBD1. With V trimmed by 0 bases and J by 5 bases, 5 bases remained unmatched. The CDR3 is made up of 14 amino acids. The V gene's germline CDR1 is GTSNPN and CDR2 SVGIG (reference sequence). This CDR3 reads CAWSVDRGPNEQYF. The CDR3 DNA follows: TGTGCCTGGAGTGTGGACAGGGGTCCCAACGAGCAGTACTTC.

The DNA of the CDR3 is TGTGCCAGCAGTGAGGGACAGGGAGGGGTGACCCAGTACTTC. Amino acids: CASSEGQGGVTQYF. The chain uses TRBV2 and TRBJ2-5; TRBD1 aligns across 9 bases. CDR1 and CDR2 (germline): SNHLY, FYNNEI. The CDR3 is 14 amino acids. The junction had 6 bases not matched to a gene; V was cut back by 3 bases and J by 7 bases.

J is TRBJ1-5 and V is TRBV30; D remains ambiguous. The CDR3 is 13 amino acids. V lost 4 bases to trimming and J lost 7 bases, with 14 bases between them. Per germline, CDR1 GTSNPN and CDR2 SVGIG (reference sequence). CDR3 DNA sequence: TGTGCCTGGACGCGAGCGGGAGGGCAGCCCCAGCATTTT. It is translated as CAWTRAGGQPQHF.

V is TRBV2 and J is TRBJ2-7, with D perhaps TRBD1 (6 bases). Germline V gene lookup returns CDR1 SNHLY and CDR2 FYNNEI. The CDR3 has 15 residues. Trimming left V 2 bases short and J 1 base short, with 12 bases between. CDR3 region: CASSEYPRGSYEQYF. The CDR3 DNA reads TGTGCCAGCAGTGAATATCCCAGGGGATCCTACGAGCAGTACTTC.

The chain combines TRBV5-4 with TRBJ2-5, with D possibly matching TRBD2 (6 bases). V gave up 4 bases and J gave up 4 bases, with 14 bases separating them. The CDR3 loop spans 14 amino acids. Per germline, CDR1 SGHNT and CDR2 YYREEE (reference sequence). The CDR3 spells CASSPRRDPETQYF. CDR3 nucleotides: TGTGCCAGCAGCCCAAGGCGGGACCCAGAGACCCAGTACTTC.

V is TRBV10-3 and J is TRBJ1-2, with D perhaps matching TRBD1 (5 bases). The V end was cut by 5 bases, the J end by 3 bases, with 13 bases between. The CDR3 totals 14 residues. The germline gives CDR1 ENHRY, CDR2 SYGVKD. CDR3 residues: CAISLDSEDYGYTF. CDR3 sequence (DNA): TGTGCCATCAGTCTCGACAGTGAAGACTATGGCTACACCTTC.

The chain couples TRBV7-9 to TRBJ2-7; 9 nucleotides align to TRBD1. Per germline, CDR1 SEHNR and CDR2 FQNEAQ (reference sequence). The CDR3 sequence is 15 residues long. Trimming cost V 3 bases and J 3 bases; bases outside gene matches: 6. The chain's CDR3 is CASSLATGGGYEQYF. CDR3 in DNA: TGTGCCAGCAGCTTGGCCACAGGGGGCGGCTACGAGCAGTACTTC.

The rearrangement links TRBV6-1 to TRBJ2-7, with D perhaps matching TRBD2 (5 bases). The CDR3 has 14 amino acids. The germline gives CDR1 MNHNS, CDR2 SASEGT. Trimming pared 6 bases from V and 0 bases from J, leaving 12 bases between. The CDR3 reads CASRRTLSSYEQYF. The CDR3 DNA is TGTGCCAGCAGGAGGACTCTAAGCTCCTACGAGCAGTACTTC.

This sequence joins TRBV27 and TRBJ1-2; D perhaps matches TRBD1 (5 bases). The germline gives CDR1 MNHEY, CDR2 SMNVEV (reference sequence). Trimming left V 0 bases short and J 4 bases short, with 24 bases between. The CDR3 is 19 amino acids. CDR3 residues: CASSLSPNAGQISGYGYTF. CDR3 DNA: TGTGCCAGCAGTTTATCCCCAAATGCAGGGCAGATTTCTGGCTATGGCTACACCTTC.

The rearrangement uses TRBV4-3 and TRBJ1-1, with D possibly matching TRBD1 (5 bases). This CDR3 spans 15 amino acids. Trimming stripped 0 bases from V and 1 base from J, with 9 bases between. Germline V gene data show CDR1 as LGHNA and CDR2 as YSLEER. DNA for the CDR3: TGCGCCAGCAGCCAAGAAGGGGACTGGAACACTGAAGCTTTCTTT. Translated: CASSQEGDWNTEAFF.

The V gene is TRBV2, the J gene TRBJ1-4; 7 bases fit TRBD1. The CDR3 contains 14 residues. Germline V gene sequence: CDR1 SNHLY, CDR2 FYNNEI. J was trimmed by 7 bases and V by 6 bases; bases with no gene match: 8. The DNA for the CDR3 is TGTGCCAGCAGGAGGGGGCGCGATGGTGAAAAACTGTTTTTT. Its protein product is CASRRGRDGEKLFF. Filled out from reference TRBV2 and TRBJ1-4, the complete variable domain reads EPEVTQTPSHQVTQMGQEVILRCVPISNHLYFYWYRQILGQKVEFLVSFYNNEISEKSEIFDDQFSVERPDGSNFTLKIRSTKLEDSAMYFCASRRGRDGEKLFFGSGTQLSVL.

The CDR3 coding sequence is TGCGCCAGCAGCCAAGGGGCGACAGGGAAATCGTCTAACTATGGCTACACCTTC. Translation gives CASSQGATGKSSNYGYTF. This sequence joins TRBV4-1 and TRBJ1-2; 7 bases line up with TRBD1. The CDR3 totals 18 residues. Germline V gene sequence: CDR1 MGHRA, CDR2 YSYEKL. The V segment lost 1 base and the J segment 0 bases; nucleotides outside the gene matches: 11.

The genes are TRBV4-3 and TRBJ2-1; 11 bases line up with TRBD1. This CDR3 contains 15 residues. CDR1 and CDR2 from the germline V gene are LGHNA and YSLEER. V lost 2 bases to trimming and J lost 8 bases; unmatched junction nucleotides: 5. Here the CDR3 DNA reads TGCGCCAGCAGCCAAAACGGACAGGGGGCCGATGAGCAGTTCTTC. Translated, it gives CASSQNGQGADEQFF.

This chain joins TRBV5-1 and TRBJ2-7, with 9 bases that match TRBD1. The CDR3 runs 14 residues. Trimming took 1 base from V and 2 from J; bases not matched to a gene: 1. Germline values: CDR1 SGHRS, CDR2 YFSETQ. The CDR3, as DNA: TGCGCCAGCAGCTTGAGACAGGGGGCCTACGAGCAGTACTTC. It is translated as CASSLRQGAYEQYF.

The chain links TRBV12-5 to TRBJ1-3; TRBD1 matches 8 bases. The CDR3 sequence is 16 residues long. CDR1 is LGHNT, CDR2 FRNRAP, per germline. V lost 6 bases to trimming and J lost 4 bases; unmatched junction nucleotides: 11. CDR3 DNA sequence: TGTGCTAGTGGATCAAGCACAGGGGGTTCCGGAAACACCATATATTTT. This translates into CASGSSTGGSGNTIYF.

The rearrangement links TRBV27 to TRBJ2-3, with a weak D call TRBD1 (5 bases). The CDR3 has 15 residues. Trimming took off 6 bases at V and 2 bases at J, with 15 bases between the two ends. Germline V gives CDR1 MNHEY, CDR2 SMNVEV (reference sequence). CDR3 DNA: TGTGCCAGCAGGGAGTGGGCAGGGTTCACAGATACGCAGTATTTT. Its protein product is CASREWAGFTDTQYF.

The V and J genes are TRBV5-4 and TRBJ1-1; D remains unclear. This CDR3 has 14 residues. With 2 bases removed from V and 2 bases from J, the gap between germline ends came to 10 bases. Per the germline V gene, CDR1 is SGHNT and CDR2 is YYREEE (reference sequence). CDR3 sequence reads: CASSFRQANTEAFF. CDR3 nucleotide sequence: TGTGCCAGCAGCTTCCGGCAGGCCAACACTGAAGCTTTCTTT.

The rearrangement links TRBV7-8 to TRBJ2-1; the match to TRBD2 covers 10 bases. Germline CDR1 and CDR2: SGHVS and FQNEAQ. Trimming removed 5 bases from V and 1 base from J; junction bases left unmatched: 5. CDR3 length: 16 residues. CDR3 protein: CASSTPSGGSYNEQFF. CDR3 nucleotide sequence: TGTGCCAGCAGCACCCCTAGCGGGGGTTCCTACAATGAGCAGTTCTTC.

This clone was recorded a few times. This rearrangement joins TRBV11-2 to TRBJ2-1; 16 nucleotides match TRBD2. Germline lookup yields CDR1 SGHAT and CDR2 FQNNGV. The junction had 4 bases not matched to a gene; V was cut back by 1 base and J by 10 bases. The CDR3 sequence is 16 residues long. The chain's CDR3 is CASSLGGLAGGEEQFF. In DNA form, the CDR3 reads TGTGCCAGCAGCTTAGGGGGACTAGCGGGGGGGGAAGAGCAGTTCTTC.

The chain combines TRBV5-6 with TRBJ2-2; maybe TRBD1 (6 bases). Deletions cut 0 bases from V and 17 bases from J, with 23 bases between. There are 15 residues in the CDR3. Germline V gene sequence: CDR1 SGHDT, CDR2 YYEEEE. The CDR3 coding sequence is TGTGCCAGCAGCTTGGCACAGGGACCCACCGGGGAGCCATTTTTT. It translates to CASSLAQGPTGEPFF.

The V gene is TRBV4-2, the J gene TRBJ2-3; 7 bases line up with TRBD1. CDR3 length equals 15 residues. J lost 0 bases, V lost 1 base, and 1 base had no gene match. Germline-derived CDR1 and CDR2 are LGHNA and YNFKEQ. DNA of the CDR3: TGTGCCAGCAGCCAAGCGGGACAGAGCACAGATACGCAGTATTTT. Translated: CASSQAGQSTDTQYF.

The rearrangement links TRBV15 to TRBJ2-4, with TRBD2 matching 13 bases. In germline, CDR1 is LNHNV, CDR2 YYDKDF (reference sequence). The length of the CDR3 is 19 residues. With 0 bases clipped from V and 0 bases from J, the junction kept 5 bases outside the gene matches. CDR3 bases: TGTGCCACCAGCAGAGAGCCGGGACTAGCGGGGATAGCCAAAAACATTCAGTACTTC. Translating gives CATSREPGLAGIAKNIQYF.

This clone was observed a single time. The chain joins TRBV28 to TRBJ2-1, with D possibly being TRBD1 (5 bases). Trimming removed 4 bases from V and 7 bases from J, with 8 bases in between. The CDR3 covers 12 residues. Germline CDR1 reads MDHEN; CDR2 reads SYDVKM. The CDR3 bases are TGTGCCAGCAGTTCAGACAGTAATGAGCAGTTCTTC. The encoded protein is CASSSDSNEQFF.

This clone showed up just once. V gene TRBV16 combines with J gene TRBJ2-7; no definite D call. CDR1 KGHSY and CDR2 FQNENV come from the germline V gene. V lost 4 bases and J lost 3, with 7 bases in between. The CDR3 loop spans 12 amino acids. The CDR3 coding sequence is TGTGCCAGCAGCCCGTACAGCTACGAGCAGTACTTC. Amino acid sequence: CASSPYSYEQYF.

This clone was detected only once. V is TRBV15 and J is TRBJ2-1; tentative D call: TRBD2 (6 bases). Germline-derived CDR1 and CDR2 are LNHNV and YYDKDF (reference sequence). Trimming stripped 5 bases from V and 8 bases from J, with 16 bases between. This CDR3 region has 14 residues. In nucleotides, the CDR3 is TGTGCCACCAGCTTTCCGGGGGTCGGATATGAGCAGTTCTTC. It is translated as CATSFPGVGYEQFF.

This chain links TRBV28 with TRBJ1-2; no firm D call. Germline CDR1 MDHEN, CDR2 SYDVKM. Between the trimmed V and J ends, which lost 2 bases and 8 bases, there was a span of 9 bases. The CDR3 is 12 amino acids. The CDR3 DNA follows: TGTGCCAGCAGTTTACAGGCGCTGGGCTACACCTTC. Encoded protein: CASSLQALGYTF.

The chain carries TRBV2 and TRBJ1-1; D is perhaps TRBD1 (6 bases). Trimming left V 2 bases short and J 4 bases short, with 14 bases between. The germline CDR1 and CDR2 sequences are SNHLY and FYNNEI. This CDR3 is built from 15 residues. CDR3 sequence: CASSENRVQGTEAFF. The CDR3 DNA reads TGTGCCAGCAGTGAAAACAGGGTTCAAGGCACTGAAGCTTTCTTT.

The chain links TRBV7-6 to TRBJ2-1, with 8 bases identical to TRBD2. Germline V gene sequence: CDR1 SGHVS, CDR2 FNYEAQ. This CDR3 region has 14 residues. V gave up 5 bases and J gave up 8 bases; unmatched junction bases: 8. DNA for the CDR3: TGTGCCAGCAGCGGCGGACTAGCCCTCGATGAGCAGTTCTTC. Its protein is CASSGGLALDEQFF.

The rearrangement joins TRBV5-4 to TRBJ1-2, with D uncertain. There are 12 residues in the CDR3. Germline assignment: CDR1 SGHNT and CDR2 YYREEE (reference sequence). Trimming stripped 0 bases from V and 7 bases from J, with 7 bases between. The CDR3 DNA is TGTGCCAGCAGCTTGGTCGGTAGTGGCTACACCTTC. Translated: CASSLVGSGYTF.

The chain joins TRBV6-1 to TRBJ2-5, with 7 nucleotides matching TRBD2. The V and J ends lost 3 bases and 2 bases, in that order; junction bases with no gene match: 0. Per the germline V gene, CDR1 is MNHNS and CDR2 is SASEGT. This CDR3 is built from 13 residues. DNA for the CDR3: TGTGCCAGCAGTGAGGGGGGGCAAGAGACCCAGTACTTC. Encoded protein: CASSEGGQETQYF.

This chain links TRBV5-6 with TRBJ1-3, with a tentative D call TRBD1 (5 bases). Trimming stripped 0 bases from V and 0 bases from J, with 7 bases between. Per the germline V gene, CDR1 is SGHDT and CDR2 is YYEEEE. The CDR3 runs 15 residues. The CDR3: CASSLVGLSGNTIYF. CDR3 DNA sequence: TGTGCCAGCAGCTTGGTGGGGCTCTCTGGAAACACCATATATTTT.

This clone was observed once. The CDR3 DNA reads TGTGCCAGCAGCATCGGGACTAGCGACCCTCCTGGGGCCTACGAGCAGTACTTC. It codes for CASSIGTSDPPGAYEQYF. The chain recombines TRBV7-2 with TRBJ2-7; 10 bases are a match to TRBD2. Trimming cost V 5 bases and J 2 bases; bases outside gene matches: 15. Germline V lookup: CDR1 SGHTA, CDR2 FQGNSA. The CDR3 runs to 18 residues.